This TCR beta chain was captured by sequencing in a study of blood T cell repertoires in COVID-19. Study as a whole: Acute and convalescent COVID-19 samples came from the United States, Italy and Spain.

This CDR3 contains 15 residues. Germline lookup yields CDR1 MRHNA and CDR2 SNTAGT. V lost 2 bases and J 5 bases, leaving 15 bases between the germline ends. TCRdb's table, derived via immunoSEQ multiplex PCR, lists solely in-frame clones and lacks some. The repertoire includes 85,000 to 130,000 clones, approximately 85% of them detected once, and 4% to 6% sits in the top ten. The chain combines TRBV6-4 with TRBJ2-5; no reliable D call. Sequencing used peripheral blood. The TCR originated in a man aged 55 to 69 with acute or convalescent COVID-19. CDR3 loop: CASSDTGRPGETQYF. CDR3 in DNA: TGTGCCAGCAGTGACACGGGTCGCCCCGGGGAGACCCAGTACTTC.